A single sample is the source of the 5 T cell receptor beta chains below, sequenced in a study of blood T cell repertoires in COVID-19. The data were produced by immunoSEQ multiplex PCR, yet TCRdb's version contains in-frame clones alone and is incomplete. Here the sample spans about 270,000 clones, approximately 85% being singletons. The sample comprised peripheral blood. The source is a woman older than 75 with COVID-19, enrolled during active disease.

This chain connects TRBV6-6 to TRBJ2-1; D is possibly TRBD1 (8 bases). V shed 8 bases and J shed 7 bases, with 15 bases lying between them. Germline V gene lookup returns CDR1 MNHNY and CDR2 SVGAGI (reference sequence). This CDR3 has 13 amino acids. The CDR3 DNA sequence: TGTGCCAGCGTAACACAGGGGGGGAATGAGCAGTTCTTC. Translated, it gives CASVTQGGNEQFF.

V and J are TRBV30 and TRBJ2-7; 7 bases are a match to TRBD1. The CDR3 loop spans 12 amino acids. V shed 2 bases and J 5 bases; nucleotides not matched to a gene: 3. Germline assignment: CDR1 GTSNPN and CDR2 SVGIG (reference sequence). CDR3 DNA sequence: TGTGCCTGGAGTCTGACAGGGAACGAGCAGTACTTC. It is translated as CAWSLTGNEQYF.

J is TRBJ1-4 and V is TRBV28, with D unresolved. Trimming took 6 bases from V and 4 from J, leaving 12 bases between them. This CDR3 is built from 14 residues. Per the germline V gene, CDR1 is MDHEN and CDR2 is SYDVKM. DNA of the CDR3: TGTGCCAGCAGGCGGGATCCACTTAATGAAAAACTGTTTTTT. As protein: CASRRDPLNEKLFF. Full variable domain (missing parts from reference TRBV28 and TRBJ1-4): DVKVTQSSRYLVKRTGEKVFLECVQDMDHENMFWYRQDPGLGLRLIYFSYDVKMKEKGDIPEGYSVSREKKERFSLILESASTNQTSMYLCASRRDPLNEKLFFGSGTQLSVL.

The rearrangement uses TRBV19 and TRBJ1-1; 7 bases agree with TRBD1. This CDR3 contains 14 residues. V lost 3 bases, J lost 5 bases, and 6 bases stayed unmatched. The germline CDR1 and CDR2 sequences are LNHDA and SQIVND (reference sequence). In nucleotides, the CDR3 is TGTGCCAGTAGTATGTGGCAGGGGGAAACTGAAGCTTTCTTT. Its translation is CASSMWQGETEAFF.

The V gene is TRBV28, the J gene TRBJ1-2; D unresolved. CDR3 length equals 12 residues. Trimming took 7 bases from V and 2 from J, leaving 8 bases between them. The V gene's germline CDR1 is MDHEN and CDR2 SYDVKM. The CDR3 is CASTGRNYGYTF. The CDR3 DNA reads TGTGCCAGCACGGGGAGAAACTATGGCTACACCTTC.